These 7 T cell receptor beta chains were all obtained from the same sample, sequenced in a study of vaccination effects on CD4 cells after COVID-19. Libraries were prepared by immunoSEQ multiplex PCR; TCRdb keeps only in-frame clonotypes and omits some of them. The sample contains tens of thousands of clones, approximately 72% of which appear only once. Antigen-specific CD4+ T cells were expanded (with viral peptide pools) by the ViraFEST assay ahead of sequencing. Once cultured for more than nine days, the cells underwent separation to obtain CD4+ T cells. Neither prior SARS-CoV-2 infection nor positive nucleocapsid antibodies were present in the vaccine recipients. Which antigens these TCRs recognize remains unknown. The source material was CD4+ T cells from PBMCs cultured with HCoV-OC43 spike peptides, sampled before COVID-19 vaccination. Subset here: HCoV-OC43 spike overlapping peptide pool stimulation. The receptor source for this set is a human donor who received a COVID-19 vaccine.

V and J are TRBV10-2 and TRBJ2-5; maybe TRBD2 (6 bases). Germline CDR1 reads WSHSY; CDR2 reads SAAADI. V was pared by 2 bases and J by 5 bases, with 12 bases between. The CDR3 covers 14 residues. For the CDR3, the DNA is TGCGCCAGCAGTGAGCCGACTAGAGGGGAGACCCAGTACTTC. Encoded protein: CASSEPTRGETQYF.

A few counts support this clone. The CDR3 DNA reads TGCAGCGTTGACAGGGGGATCCAAGAGACCCAGTACTTC. It encodes CSVDRGIQETQYF. The chain joins TRBV29-1 to TRBJ2-5; 7 bases match TRBD1. Germline V CDR1 and CDR2: SQVTM, ANQGSEA. This CDR3 has 13 amino acids. The V segment lost 3 bases and the J segment 1 base; nucleotides outside the gene matches: 2.

The chain is built from TRBV6-5 and TRBJ1-1; 7 bases align to TRBD1. From germline, CDR1 is MNHEY and CDR2 SVGAGI. This CDR3 comprises 14 residues. Trimming cost V 6 bases and J 4 bases; bases outside gene matches: 8. In DNA form, the CDR3 reads TGTGCCAGCAGCCGCTCTGGGACAGCCACTGAAGCTTTCTTT. Translating gives CASSRSGTATEAFF.

J is TRBJ2-3 and V is TRBV6-5, with unresolved D. The CDR3 is made up of 14 amino acids. Trimming shortened V by 0 bases and J by 9 bases, and 13 bases separated the two germline ends. CDR1 and CDR2 (germline): MNHEY, SVGAGI. The CDR3 spells CASSYSATTGTQYF. For the CDR3, the DNA is TGTGCCAGCAGTTACTCTGCTACCACTGGGACGCAGTATTTT.

This clone was recorded a few times. This chain uses TRBV24-1 with TRBJ2-1; D is possibly TRBD1 (6 bases). Trimming pared 3 bases from V and 4 bases from J, leaving 21 bases between. Germline V gene sequence: CDR1 KGHDR, CDR2 SFDVKD. The CDR3 runs to 18 residues. CDR3 sequence reads: CATSDRDTGSSSYNEQFF. CDR3 nucleotide sequence: TGTGCCACCAGTGATAGGGATACAGGGTCATCCTCGTACAATGAGCAGTTCTTC.

The CDR3 nucleotides read TGTGCCAGCAGTTTAGGGGGTATCTATGGCTACACCTTC. It specifies CASSLGGIYGYTF. V usage is TRBV28 and J usage is TRBJ1-2; D is perhaps TRBD1 (5 bases). V gave up 2 bases and J gave up 4 bases, with 8 bases separating them. CDR3 length: 13 residues. Germline V gives CDR1 MDHEN, CDR2 SYDVKM.

This clone appeared a single time. The J gene is TRBJ2-5, the V gene TRBV5-1; tentative D call: TRBD2 (5 bases). Germline V gene data show CDR1 as SGHRS and CDR2 as YFSETQ. CDR3 length: 14 residues. The V end was cut by 0 bases, the J end by 2 bases, with 8 bases between. The CDR3 sequence: CASSLGTGQETQYF. CDR3 sequence (DNA): TGCGCCAGCAGCTTGGGGACGGGACAAGAGACCCAGTACTTC.